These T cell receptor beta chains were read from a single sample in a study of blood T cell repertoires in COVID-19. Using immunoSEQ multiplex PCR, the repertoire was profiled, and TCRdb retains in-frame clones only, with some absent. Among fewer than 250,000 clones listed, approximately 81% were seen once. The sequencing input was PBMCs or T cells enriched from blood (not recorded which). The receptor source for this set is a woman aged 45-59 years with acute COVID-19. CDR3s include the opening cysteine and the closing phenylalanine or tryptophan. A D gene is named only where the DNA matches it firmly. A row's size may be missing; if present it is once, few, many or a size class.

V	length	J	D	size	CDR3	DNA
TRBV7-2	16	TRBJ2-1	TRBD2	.	CASSLAGAGGYNEQFF	TGTGCCAGCAGCTTAGCTGGAGCGGGGGGATACAATGAGCAGTTCTTC
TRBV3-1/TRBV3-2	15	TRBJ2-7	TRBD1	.	CASSQGTGTGYEQYF	TGTGCCAGCAGCCAGGGGACCGGGACAGGCTACGAGCAGTACTTC
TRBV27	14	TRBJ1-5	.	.	CASSFAGAGQPQHF	TGTGCCAGCAGTTTTGCGGGGGCAGGTCAGCCCCAGCATTTT
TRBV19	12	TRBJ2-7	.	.	CASSSRTGDQYF	TGTGCCAGTAGCTCAAGAACGGGAGACCAGTACTTC
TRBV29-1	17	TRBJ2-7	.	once	CSVEENLSGIGSREQYF	TGCAGCGTTGAAGAAAATTTATCCGGGATAGGGTCTCGCGAGCAGTACTTC
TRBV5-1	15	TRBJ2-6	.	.	CASSLGQSGANVLTF	TGCGCCAGCAGCTTGGGGCAGTCTGGGGCCAACGTCCTGACTTTC
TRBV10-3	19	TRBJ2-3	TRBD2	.	CAISEPNGLAQQYTDTQYF	TGTGCCATCAGTGAGCCCAACGGACTAGCGCAGCAATACACAGATACGCAGTATTTT
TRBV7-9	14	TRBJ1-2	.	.	CASSLGSGDEGYTF	TGTGCCAGCAGCTTAGGTTCAGGTGATGAAGGCTACACCTTC
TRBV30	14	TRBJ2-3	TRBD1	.	CAWSRQGGTDTQYF	TGTGCCTGGAGCCGACAGGGTGGCACAGATACGCAGTATTTT
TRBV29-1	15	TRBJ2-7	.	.	CSANLWALNSYEQYF	TGCAGCGCAAACCTTTGGGCATTGAATTCCTACGAGCAGTACTTC
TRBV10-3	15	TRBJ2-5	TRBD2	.	CAISDGSAGGETQYF	TGTGCCATCAGTGACGGATCTGCGGGGGGTGAGACCCAGTACTTC
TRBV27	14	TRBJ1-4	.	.	CASSEAGENEKLFF	TGTGCCAGCAGCGAAGCCGGGGAGAATGAAAAACTGTTTTTT
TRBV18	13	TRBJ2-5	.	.	CASSPGRGETQYF	TGTGCCAGCTCACCGGGTAGGGGAGAGACCCAGTACTTC
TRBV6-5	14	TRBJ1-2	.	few	CASSPGHTNYGYTF	TGTGCCAGCAGCCCGGGACACACTAACTATGGCTACACCTTC
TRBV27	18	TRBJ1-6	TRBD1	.	CASKNRWDSPADNSPLHF	TGTGCCAGCAAAAACCGATGGGACAGCCCTGCAGATAATTCACCCCTCCACTTT
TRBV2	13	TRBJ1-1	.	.	CASSALRGTEAFF	TGTGCCAGCAGCGCACTACGGGGGACTGAAGCTTTCTTT
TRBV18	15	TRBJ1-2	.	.	CASSPRSGEASGYTF	TGTGCCAGCTCACCCCGGTCGGGGGAAGCGTCTGGCTACACCTTC
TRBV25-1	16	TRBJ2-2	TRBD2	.	CASSELTSGQTAELFF	TGTGCCAGCAGTGAACTTACTAGCGGGCAAACGGCGGAGCTGTTTTTT
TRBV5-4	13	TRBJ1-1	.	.	CASSLAGNTEAFF	TGTGCCAGCAGCTTGGCGGGGAACACTGAAGCTTTCTTT
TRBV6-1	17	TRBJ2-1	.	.	CASSDPQLGRGRGEQFF	TGTGCCAGCAGTGATCCGCAGCTGGGAAGGGGGAGGGGTGAGCAGTTCTTC
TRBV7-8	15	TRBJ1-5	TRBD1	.	CASSSDRGSNQPQHF	TGTGCCAGCAGCTCAGACAGGGGTAGTAATCAGCCCCAGCATTTT
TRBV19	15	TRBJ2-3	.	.	CASSIGARVADTQYF	TGTGCCAGTAGTATTGGGGCCCGGGTTGCCGATACGCAGTATTTT
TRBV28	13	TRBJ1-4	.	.	CASMSALREKLFF	TGTGCCAGCATGAGCGCTTTGAGGGAAAAACTGTTTTTT
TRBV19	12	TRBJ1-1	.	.	CASTQVNTEAFF	TGTGCCAGTACGCAGGTTAACACTGAAGCTTTCTTT
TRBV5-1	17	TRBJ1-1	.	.	CASSSGATQFMNTEAFF	TGCGCCAGCAGCTCAGGGGCAACCCAATTCATGAACACTGAAGCTTTCTTT
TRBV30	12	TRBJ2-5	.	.	CAWSPRGETQYF	TGTGCCTGGAGTCCAAGAGGGGAGACCCAGTACTTC
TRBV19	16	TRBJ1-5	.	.	CASSTDRLGWGQPQHF	TGTGCCAGTAGTACTGACAGGTTGGGCTGGGGTCAGCCCCAGCATTTT
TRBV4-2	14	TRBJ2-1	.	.	CASSQAGEGNEQFF	TGTGCCAGCAGCCAAGCGGGAGAAGGTAATGAGCAGTTCTTC
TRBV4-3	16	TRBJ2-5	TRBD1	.	CASSQERTGLQETQYF	TGCGCCAGCAGCCAAGAGAGGACAGGGCTCCAAGAGACCCAGTACTTC
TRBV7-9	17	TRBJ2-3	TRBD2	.	CASRPPRDYNSTDTQYF	TGTGCCAGCAGGCCACCCCGGGACTACAATAGCACAGATACGCAGTATTTT
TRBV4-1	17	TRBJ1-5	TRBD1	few	CASSLKAGQGTNQPQHF	TGCGCCAGCAGCCTGAAGGCGGGACAGGGAACCAATCAGCCCCAGCATTTT
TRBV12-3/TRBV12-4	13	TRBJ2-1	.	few	CASSNRWYNEQFF	TGTGCCAGCAGTAACAGGTGGTACAATGAGCAGTTCTTC
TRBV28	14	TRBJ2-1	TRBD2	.	CASSRTSGVNEQFF	TGTGCCAGCAGCCGGACTAGCGGGGTCAATGAGCAGTTCTTC
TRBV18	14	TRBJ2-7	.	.	CASSPSGDSHLAYF	TGTGCCAGCTCTCCTAGTGGGGACTCCCACTTGGCGTACTTC
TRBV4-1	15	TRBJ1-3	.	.	CASALTGSSGNTIYF	TGCGCCAGCGCCCTTACAGGGAGCTCTGGAAACACCATATATTTT